The rows below give T cell receptor beta chains drawn from one sample of a study of radiotherapy plus CTLA-4 blockade in lung cancer. Clones were read by immunoSEQ multiplex PCR, and TCRdb kept only the in-frame ones, dropping some. The table records under 95,000 clones, around 79% of them present only once. Sequences were derived from peripheral blood, sampled from a patient treated with radiotherapy plus ipilimumab. The receptors shown here come from a human donor with non-small cell lung cancer whose response to radiotherapy plus ipilimumab could not be evaluated. Some clones in this sample may be carry-over from other donors' samples. Both conserved end residues are part of each CDR3. The D gene is left open where the match is weak. Only part of the rows carry a size: once, few, many, or a class if the clone is expanded.

j_gene	d_gene	v_gene	abundance	CDR3nt	CDR3aa
TRBJ2-1	TRBD2	TRBV28	.	TGTGCCAGCAGTCCCCGGGGTAGCGGGGGTTACAATGAGCAGTTCTTC	CASSPRGSGGYNEQFF
TRBJ2-7	TRBD1	TRBV7-9	few	TGTGCCAGCAGCCTAGGGGGCCCGAGCTCCTACGAGCAGTACTTC	CASSLGGPSSYEQYF
TRBJ2-3	TRBD1	TRBV29-1	.	TGCAGCGTGGAGACAGGGAGCACAGATACGCAGTATTTT	CSVETGSTDTQYF
TRBJ2-3	.	TRBV5-6	once	TGTGCCAGCAGCTTGAAACTGAGGGGGATCGGGGCAGATACGCAGTATTTT	CASSLKLRGIGADTQYF
TRBJ1-6	.	TRBV9	.	TGTGCCAGCAGCGTATCGTGGACAGTTAATTCACCCCTCCACTTT	CASSVSWTVNSPLHF
TRBJ1-4	.	TRBV19	few	TGTGCCAGTCAGTCAGGGGCCGTTCCAACTAATGAAAAACTGTTTTTT	CASQSGAVPTNEKLFF
TRBJ2-1	TRBD2	TRBV2	few	TGTGCCAGCAGTCTATCCGGGCTAGCGGGGTACAATGAGCAGTTCTTC	CASSLSGLAGYNEQFF
TRBJ1-1	.	TRBV6-6	few	TGTGCCAGCAACGAAGGAGGGCTGGATTTTGCTTTCTTT	CASNEGGLDFAFF
TRBJ1-4	TRBD1	TRBV11-2	.	TGTGCCAGCAGCAGGGACAGCTTAGAAAAACTGTTTTTT	CASSRDSLEKLFF
TRBJ2-3	TRBD2	TRBV5-4	.	TGTGCCAGCAGCCCTGGGACTAGCGGGGGATCTAGCACAGATACGCAGTATTTT	CASSPGTSGGSSTDTQYF
TRBJ1-4	.	TRBV28	once	TGTGCCAGCAGTTTACAAGGAGGGACCGATAAACTGTTTTTT	CASSLQGGTDKLFF
TRBJ2-3	TRBD2	TRBV4-1	.	TGCGCCAGCAGCCAAGGGACTAGCGGGGGGCCTAGCACAGATACGCAGTATTTT	CASSQGTSGGPSTDTQYF
TRBJ2-7	.	TRBV28	.	TGTGCCAGCAGCCTGTGGGCGGGACAGACCTACGAGCAGTACTTC	CASSLWAGQTYEQYF
TRBJ2-2	.	TRBV6-6	.	TGTGCCAGCAGGACAGATTACACCGGGGAGCTGTTTTTT	CASRTDYTGELFF
TRBJ2-3	TRBD2	TRBV2	once	TGTGCCAGCAACCGGGGGGGCACAGATACGCAGTATTTT	CASNRGGTDTQYF
TRBJ1-3	TRBD1	TRBV19	few	TGTGCCAGTAGTCCGGTCAGGGGGTTTGTTGGAAACACCATATATTTT	CASSPVRGFVGNTIYF
TRBJ1-4	TRBD1	TRBV25-1	.	TGTGCCAGCAGTCCGGACAGGGGTTATGAAAAACTGTTTTTT	CASSPDRGYEKLFF
TRBJ2-7	TRBD1	TRBV9	once	TGTGCCAGCAGCCTCGGACAGGCCCCGACCTACGAGCAGTACTTC	CASSLGQAPTYEQYF
TRBJ2-2	TRBD1	TRBV2	.	TGTGCCAGCAGTCCGGGACAGGGGTCCGGGGAGCTGTTTTTT	CASSPGQGSGELFF
TRBJ1-2	TRBD1	TRBV27	.	TGTGCCAGCAGTGACGAGACAGGGGGAATCGGTGGCTACACCTTC	CASSDETGGIGGYTF
TRBJ2-5	TRBD1	TRBV10-3	.	TGTGCCATCGCGGCGGGGACAGGGGTGGAGACCCAGTACTTC	CAIAAGTGVETQYF
TRBJ2-5	TRBD1	TRBV7-9	.	TGTGCCAGCAGCTTAGGGGGGACAGAAGAGACCCAGTACTTC	CASSLGGTEETQYF
TRBJ1-1	.	TRBV6-5	few	TGTGCCAGCAGTTACAGCAGGGGAGAAGCTTTCTTT	CASSYSRGEAFF
TRBJ2-7	.	TRBV5-1	.	TGCGCCAGCAGCTCGGGGGGGACAGACTCCTACGAGCAGTACTTC	CASSSGGTDSYEQYF
TRBJ2-7	.	TRBV4-3	.	TGCGCCAGCAGCCAAGATTGGGGGGCCTACGAGCAGTACTTC	CASSQDWGAYEQYF
TRBJ2-3	.	TRBV19	.	TGTGCCAGTAAAATAGGGGGAACGCAGTATTTT	CASKIGGTQYF
TRBJ1-6	TRBD1	TRBV9	.	TGTGCCAGCAGCGCGGGACAGGTTAATTCACCCCTCCACTTT	CASSAGQVNSPLHF
TRBJ1-4	TRBD1	TRBV4-3	.	TGCGCCAGCAGCCAAGATGCAGGGGGCGGTGAAAAACTGTTTTTT	CASSQDAGGGEKLFF
TRBJ1-3	TRBD1	TRBV29-1	few	TGCAGCGTTGGAGACAGGGATCGGACCATATATTTT	CSVGDRDRTIYF
TRBJ1-5	TRBD1	TRBV6-5	.	TGTGCCAGCAGCTACAGGGGGGGACATCAGCCCCAGCATTTT	CASSYRGGHQPQHF
TRBJ2-7	TRBD1	TRBV5-4	few	TGTGCCAGCAGCTTGAAGGGGGCGCTTTACGAGCAGTACTTC	CASSLKGALYEQYF
TRBJ2-3	.	TRBV5-1	.	TGCGCCAGCAGCCACGACGGGACTTTACCTTATGTTGCGCAGTATTTT	CASSHDGTLPYVAQYF
TRBJ2-1	.	TRBV5-1	few	TGCGCCAGCAGCTTAAGTGTACAGGTGGGGGCCGCTGAGCAGTTCTTC	CASSLSVQVGAAEQFF
TRBJ1-2	TRBD1	TRBV7-2	.	TGTGCCAGCAGCCCATTTGTGGGACAGGGGCCTGGCGGCTACACCTTC	CASSPFVGQGPGGYTF
TRBJ2-7	TRBD2	TRBV27	few	TGTGCCAGCAGCTCGGGACTAGCGGGGCCCCACGAGCAGTACTTC	CASSSGLAGPHEQYF
TRBJ2-3	.	TRBV29-1	once	TGCAGCGAATCAGAAGATACGCAGTATTTT	CSESEDTQYF
TRBJ2-7	TRBD2	TRBV5-1	.	TGCGCCAGCTCCAGCGGGGCCACCACGGGACTTTTTGCCTACGAGCAGTACTTC	CASSSGATTGLFAYEQYF
TRBJ1-1	.	TRBV7-9	many	TGTGCCAGCAGCCACTGGACAGAAATAAACCTTGAAGCTTTCTTT	CASSHWTEINLEAFF
TRBJ2-2	.	TRBV5-1	.	TGCGCCAGCAGTCTCCAGGGGCCGAACACCGGGGAGCTGTTTTTT	CASSLQGPNTGELFF
TRBJ2-3	TRBD2	TRBV5-1	.	TGCGCCAGCAGCTTGGACGGCGGGGGGAAACAGTATTTT	CASSLDGGGKQYF
TRBJ1-1	TRBD1	TRBV7-3	few	TGTGCCAGCAGCTTAACGCTACTGGGACAGGGAGAAGACACTGAAGCTTTCTTT	CASSLTLLGQGEDTEAFF
TRBJ1-2	.	TRBV27	.	TGTGCCAGCAGGAACAGAGCCGCGGGCTACACCTTC	CASRNRAAGYTF
TRBJ2-7	.	TRBV5-1	.	TGCGCCAGCAGCTTGGCCGCCAGGTCGGTTGGCGAGCAGTACTTC	CASSLAARSVGEQYF
TRBJ2-5	.	TRBV29-1	once	TGCAGCGTTGACGGCAGGGAGACCCAGTACTTC	CSVDGRETQYF